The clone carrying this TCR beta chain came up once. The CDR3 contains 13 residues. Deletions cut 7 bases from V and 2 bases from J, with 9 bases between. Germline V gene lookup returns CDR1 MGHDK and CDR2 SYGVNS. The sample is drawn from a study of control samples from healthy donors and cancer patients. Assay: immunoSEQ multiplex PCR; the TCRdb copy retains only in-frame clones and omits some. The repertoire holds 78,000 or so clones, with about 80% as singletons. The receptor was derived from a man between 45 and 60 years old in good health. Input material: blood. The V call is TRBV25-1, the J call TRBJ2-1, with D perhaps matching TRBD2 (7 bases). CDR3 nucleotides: TGTGCCAGCACGGGGGGCCCCTACAATGAGCAGTTCTTC. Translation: CASTGGPYNEQFF.